These T cell receptor beta chains were read from a single sample in a study of CD8+CD57+ T cells in acquired aplastic anemia. TCRdb analysed the reads with MiXCR anew, one entry per CDR3 protein. Of 100,000 to 150,000 distinct CDR3 sequences listed, 40% to 45% are singletons. Sequencing used sorted CD4+, CD8+, or CD8+CD57+ T cells (not recorded which) from PBMCs. The receptor set was obtained from a human donor in good health, serving as a control. The CDR3 runs from the conserved cysteine through the conserved F or W. A D gene is named only where the DNA matches it firmly. Some rows mark clone size as missing; the rest say once, few, many or name a class of expanded clone.

d_gene	abundance	j_gene	v_gene	len	CDR3nt	CDR3aa
.	many	TRBJ1-5	TRBV20-1	15	TGCAGTGCTAGAGATTCGGGGGGGGACAATCAGCCCCAGCATTTT	CSARDSGGDNQPQHF
.	.	TRBJ2-1	TRBV2	12	TGTGCCAGCAGTGACAATGACAATGAGCAGTTCTTC	CASSDNDNEQFF
.	.	TRBJ1-2	TRBV14	11	TGTGCCAGCAGCTTCGCAAGGGACAAGACCTTC	CASSFARDKTF
TRBD1	.	TRBJ1-1	TRBV5-6	14	TGTGCCAGCAGCTTGAGGCAGGGGGCGTATTCGGCTTTCTTT	CASSLRQGAYSAFF
TRBD2	.	TRBJ2-7	TRBV25-1	15	TGTGCCAGCGGGGGGGGACTGGAGAGCTCCTACGAGCAGTACTTC	CASGGGLESSYEQYF
.	.	TRBJ1-3	TRBV4-1	12	TGCGCCAGCAGCCACGGGGGAAACACCATATATTTT	CASSHGGNTIYF
.	few	TRBJ1-2	TRBV7-9	13	TGTGCCAGCAGCCCAGCCAAGGGCCATGGCTACACCTTC	CASSPAKGHGYTF
TRBD1	many	TRBJ1-6	TRBV4-1	18	TGCGCCAGCAGACACGCAGGCCGAACAGGGGGTTCCCGGTCACCCCTCCACTTT	CASRHAGRTGGSRSPLHF
.	.	TRBJ2-7	TRBV19	14	TGTGCCAGTAGTAGGGAGCCGGAGGGCTACGAGCAGTACTTC	CASSREPEGYEQYF
TRBD2	many	TRBJ2-1	TRBV6-1	9	TGTGCCGGTGAGGGAGCGGGGGTCTTC	CAGEGAGVF
.	many	TRBJ1-2	TRBV7-8	14	TGTGCCAGCAGCCCCTTGAGTGGCTACTATGGCTACACCTTC	CASSPLSGYYGYTF
TRBD1	.	TRBJ1-2	TRBV6-1	14	TGTGCCAGCAGTGAAGCAAGGGCAGGGGGAGGCTACACCTTC	CASSEARAGGGYTF
.	many	TRBJ2-3	TRBV20-1	13	TGCAGTGCTAGACCCGGTGCAGCAGATACGCAGTATTTT	CSARPGAADTQYF
TRBD2	many	TRBJ2-1	TRBV4-1	16	TGCGCCAGCAGCCAAGGACGGGGGGGCCGATACAATGAGCAGTTCTTC	CASSQGRGGRYNEQFF
.	once	TRBJ1-4	TRBV25-1	15	TGTGCTAGCAGTGACCCCTCCGAAGGCGTGGAAAAACTGTCTTTT	CASSDPSEGVEKLSF
TRBD1	.	TRBJ1-2	TRBV29-1	14	TGCAGCGTGCCGGGACAGTGGTTTAATCTTGGCTACACCTTC	CSVPGQWFNLGYTF
.	.	TRBJ1-5	TRBV2	14	TGTGCCAGCACTCTGGAGTCGGGCAATCAGCCCCAGCATTTT	CASTLESGNQPQHF
TRBD1	few	TRBJ2-1	TRBV6-2/TRBV6-3	16	TGTGCCAGCAGTTTCGGACAGGGAGAGATCTACAATGAGCAGTTCTTC	CASSFGQGEIYNEQFF
TRBD2	.	TRBJ2-5	TRBV4-3	16	TGCGCCAGCAGCCAATCCCATAGCGGGAGCCAAGGGACCCAGTACTTC	CASSQSHSGSQGTQYF
TRBD1	many	TRBJ2-1	TRBV9	13	TGTGCCAGCAGCGGAGATTCAGGGGGCGAGCAGTTCTTC	CASSGDSGGEQFF
.	many	TRBJ1-2	TRBV20-1	12	TGCAGTGCTAGAGATGGACAGTCTGGCTACACCTTC	CSARDGQSGYTF
TRBD1	many	TRBJ2-7	TRBV20-1	17	TGCAGTGCCTTGGACAGGACGAAGGCTAGGAGAACCTACGAGCAGTACTTC	CSALDRTKARRTYEQYF
.	few	TRBJ2-1	TRBV24-1	13	TGTGCCACCAGTGGTACAGGCTACAATGAGCAGTTCTTC	CATSGTGYNEQFF
.	many	TRBJ2-3	TRBV7-6	16	TGTGCCAGCAGCTTAACGGGGTGGGCCGGGACAGATACGCAGTATTTT	CASSLTGWAGTDTQYF
TRBD1	few	TRBJ1-2	TRBV6-2/TRBV6-3	12	TGTGCCAGTAGACAGGGCGGCTATGGCTACACCTTC	CASRQGGYGYTF
TRBD2	many	TRBJ2-3	TRBV12-3/TRBV12-4	15	TGTGCCAGCAGTTTAAGCGGGGGGGGCAGTCAGACGCAGTATTTT	CASSLSGGGSQTQYF
TRBD1	.	TRBJ1-2	TRBV29-1	15	TGCAGCCCAAACCAGAACGGGACAGGGGAGTCCGGCTACACCTTC	CSPNQNGTGESGYTF
TRBD2	.	TRBJ2-7	TRBV20-1	16	TGCAGTGCCACAAAAAGCCTTAGCGGGGCGGCCTACGAGCAGTACTTC	CSATKSLSGAAYEQYF
.	.	TRBJ2-1	TRBV9	12	TGTGCCAGCAGCCTACAAAACAATGAGCAGTTCTTC	CASSLQNNEQFF
.	few	TRBJ1-2	TRBV27	13	TGTGCCAGCAGCCGCCGGCGGAGTTACGGCTACACCTTC	CASSRRRSYGYTF
TRBD1	many	TRBJ2-7	TRBV11-2	15	TGTGCCAGCAGCCTCTCTGACAGGGCTACCTACGAGCAGTACTTC	CASSLSDRATYEQYF
.	.	TRBJ1-5	TRBV6-1	14	TGTGCCAGCAGACTTACGGGGGAAGCACAGCCCCAGCATTTT	CASRLTGEAQPQHF
.	.	TRBJ2-2	TRBV5-5	14	TGTGCCAGCAGCCCCGGGACGGCGACCGGGGAGCTGTTTTTT	CASSPGTATGELFF
.	.	TRBJ1-1	TRBV7-6	13	TGTGCCAGCAGCACCCAAAAGTACACTGAAGCTTTCTTT	CASSTQKYTEAFF
TRBD1	.	TRBJ2-7	TRBV29-1	12	TGCAGCGTCCAGGCCGGGACAGGGGGGAGAGACTTC	CSVQAGTGGRDF
TRBD2	many	TRBJ2-5	TRBV9	15	TGTGCCAGCAGCGCGGGGGGTTCGTGGCAAGAGACCCAGTACTTC	CASSAGGSWQETQYF
.	.	TRBJ2-3	TRBV5-1	16	TGCGCCAGCAGCTTATCCCGACAGCTCGACGCAGATACGCAGTATTTT	CASSLSRQLDADTQYF
TRBD2	.	TRBJ2-1	TRBV11-2	15	TGTGCCAGCAGCTTAGGCGGGGGCTCCTACAATGAGCAGTTCTTC	CASSLGGGSYNEQFF
.	.	TRBJ2-3	TRBV7-3	13	TGTGCCAGCAGCTTAGAGCAGACAGATACGCAGTATTTT	CASSLEQTDTQYF
.	.	TRBJ1-2	TRBV19	15	TGTGCCACTCAGGGCACGCCCGCTCCTAACTATGGCTACACCTTC	CATQGTPAPNYGYTF
.	many	TRBJ2-3	TRBV20-1	13	TGCAGTATCAAACCCGGCAGCCGAGATACGCAGTATTTT	CSIKPGSRDTQYF
.	.	TRBJ1-2	TRBV5-4	13	TGTGCCAGCAGCTGGGGAGAGCGTGGTGGCTACACCTTC	CASSWGERGGYTF
.	many	TRBJ2-3	TRBV5-1	12	TGCGCCAGCAGCCGCGGTGGGGATACGCAGTATTTT	CASSRGGDTQYF
TRBD1	.	TRBJ2-7	TRBV20-1	12	TGCAGTGCTAGGGACAGGGCCTACGAGCAGTACTTC	CSARDRAYEQYF
TRBD1	.	TRBJ1-5	TRBV24-1	13	TGTGCCACGGACAGGGGCAGCAATCAGCCCCAGCATTTT	CATDRGSNQPQHF
TRBD2	many	TRBJ2-2	TRBV5-1	17	TGCGCCAGCAGCAAAAAAGGACTAGCCGCGAACACCGGGGAGCTGTTTTTT	CASSKKGLAANTGELFF
.	.	TRBJ1-1	TRBV24-1	9	TGCGCCACCAGTGATTATCGCAGCTTT	CATSDYRSF
TRBD1	.	TRBJ2-3	TRBV7-8	13	TGTGCCAGCAGCCTGACAGGGTTTAATACGCAGTATTTT	CASSLTGFNTQYF
TRBD1	many	TRBJ2-7	TRBV19	12	TGTGCCAGTAGTTCACAGGGGAACGAGCAGTACTTC	CASSSQGNEQYF
.	.	TRBJ2-1	TRBV29-1	13	TGCAGCGGAAAGACAGTCTTGAACAATGAGCAGTTCTTC	CSGKTVLNNEQFF
.	many	TRBJ2-5	TRBV12-3/TRBV12-4	14	TGTGCCAGCAGTCTTCGGACCTTACAAGAGACCCAGTACTTC	CASSLRTLQETQYF
TRBD1	many	TRBJ2-5	TRBV4-2	14	TGTGCCAGCAGCCAACGGACAGGGAGGGAGACCCAGTACTTC	CASSQRTGRETQYF
TRBD1	many	TRBJ1-1	TRBV9	17	TGTGCCAGCAGCGGGCGGACAGGCGAATACATGAACACTGAAGCTTTCTTT	CASSGRTGEYMNTEAFF
.	many	TRBJ1-5	TRBV6-1	13	TGTGCCAGCAGTGAATTTGGGCATCAGCCCCAGCATTTT	CASSEFGHQPQHF